This passage covers 20 T cell receptor beta chains from one sample sequenced in a study of cytomegalovirus exposure and HLA in healthy donors. Primers included in the PCR were 60 Vbeta and 13 Jbeta primers. Assay: immunoSEQ multiplex PCR; the TCRdb copy retains only in-frame clones and omits some. In all, the sample yields some 160,000 clones. Sequencing was done on a sample of PBMCs. The receptors originated from a man aged 25-40 years in good health and CMV-seronegative.

The V gene is TRBV30, the J gene TRBJ2-7; D may be TRBD2 (6 bases). The V end lost 0 bases, the J end lost 3 bases, and 9 bases lay between the germline ends. The CDR3 extends over 13 amino acids. The germline CDR1 and CDR2 sequences are GTSNPN and SVGIG (reference sequence). This CDR3 is CAWSVWRGYEQYF. Written as DNA, the CDR3 is TGTGCCTGGAGTGTATGGCGGGGCTACGAGCAGTACTTC.

In nucleotides, the CDR3 is TGTGCCAGCAGCCTCGGACAGTATAGCAATCAGCCCCAGCATTTT. Encoded protein: CASSLGQYSNQPQHF. The gene calls are TRBV5-5 and TRBJ1-5, with D possibly matching TRBD1 (6 bases). Germline V gene data show CDR1 as SGHKS and CDR2 as YYEKEE (reference sequence). The CDR3 length is 15 residues. V was pared by 4 bases and J by 0 bases, with 11 bases between.

The chain is built from TRBV5-4 and TRBJ1-1; no reliable D call. The CDR3 contains 14 residues. Trimming stripped 0 bases from V and 6 bases from J, with 12 bases between. CDR1 SGHNT and CDR2 YYREEE come from the germline V gene (reference sequence). In DNA, the CDR3 is TGTGCCAGCAGCTTGGCCAATAATCAGGCTGAAGCTTTCTTT. As protein: CASSLANNQAEAFF.

The chain employs TRBV28 and TRBJ1-1; the match to TRBD1 covers 7 bases. V was clipped by 9 bases and J by 4 bases; unmatched bases: 14. CDR1 is MDHEN and CDR2 is SYDVKM in the germline V gene. CDR3 length: 15 amino acids. CDR3 amino acids: CASVIGTAMSTEAFF. CDR3 nucleotides: TGTGCCAGTGTAATCGGGACAGCTATGAGCACTGAAGCTTTCTTT.

The chain links TRBV5-6 to TRBJ1-2; 7 bases are shared with TRBD1. V lost 2 bases, J lost 2 bases, and 6 bases stayed unmatched. Germline loops: CDR1 SGHDT, CDR2 YYEEEE. The CDR3 runs 15 residues. Here the CDR3 DNA reads TGTGCCAGCAGCTTTATTGACAGGGTGAACTATGGCTACACCTTC. It translates to CASSFIDRVNYGYTF.

The rearrangement joins TRBV5-1 to TRBJ2-7, with 8 bases identical to TRBD2. Looked up from germline, CDR1 is SGHRS and CDR2 is YFSETQ. The length of the CDR3 is 15 residues. Unmatched junction bases numbered 6, after V lost 2 bases and J lost 2 bases. The CDR3 protein is CASSFTSGSPYEQYF. The DNA for the CDR3 is TGCGCCAGCAGCTTTACTAGCGGATCACCCTACGAGCAGTACTTC.

The J gene is TRBJ2-7, the V gene TRBV6-1, with D possibly matching TRBD1 (5 bases). Trimming took 6 bases from V and 6 from J, leaving 18 bases between them. The CDR3 runs 14 residues. Germline assignment: CDR1 MNHNS and CDR2 SASEGT. The CDR3 region is CASSSLDTSAEQYF. CDR3 bases: TGTGCCAGCAGCTCGTTGGACACCTCGGCCGAGCAGTACTTC.

Worth noting for this clone: The junction departs from germline at one end; a sequencing error may be responsible. The chain is built from TRBV6-1 and TRBJ2-1, with 12 nucleotides matching TRBD2. The CDR3 covers 15 residues. Germline loops: CDR1 MNHNS, CDR2 SASEGT. The CDR3 loop reads CASSPLAGGPYEQLF. CDR3 nucleotide sequence: TGTGCCAGCAGCCCCCTAGCGGGAGGGCCATATGAGCAGCTCTTC.

The chain has TRBV28 and TRBJ2-1; 11 bases line up with TRBD2. V shed 2 bases, J shed 4 bases, and the junction held 4 bases outside the gene matches. Looked up from germline, CDR1 is MDHEN and CDR2 is SYDVKM. The CDR3 consists of 16 residues. The CDR3 DNA reads TGTGCCAGCAGTTTACAGGGACTAGCGGTGTACAATGAGCAGTTCTTC. It specifies CASSLQGLAVYNEQFF.

V gene TRBV6-5 combines with J gene TRBJ2-3; TRBD2 might be the D (6 bases). The V end was cut by 0 bases, the J end by 2 bases, with 9 bases between. CDR1 MNHEY and CDR2 SVGAGI come from the germline V gene. The CDR3 has 15 amino acids. For the CDR3, the DNA is TGTGCCAGCAGTTACTCGGACTACCTCACAGATACGCAGTATTTT. This codes for CASSYSDYLTDTQYF.

The CDR3 DNA reads TGTGCCAGCAGCGTAGGGGCGGGAGGGGGCACAGATACGCAGTATTTT. Protein sequence: CASSVGAGGGTDTQYF. The J gene is TRBJ2-3, the V gene TRBV9; 9 nucleotides align to TRBD2. The germline CDR1 and CDR2 sequences are SGDLS and YYNGEE. With V trimmed by 0 bases and J by 1 base, 3 bases remained unmatched. The CDR3 consists of 16 residues.

The chain joins TRBV19 to TRBJ2-1, with 8 bases that match TRBD2. The germline CDR1 and CDR2 sequences are LNHDA and SQIVND (reference sequence). V shed 7 bases and J 8 bases; nucleotides not matched to a gene: 13. The CDR3 contains 15 residues. This chain's CDR3 is CASMRRREAGHEQFF. CDR3 nucleotides: TGTGCCAGTATGAGGAGGCGGGAGGCAGGCCATGAGCAGTTCTTC.

The chain links TRBV5-4 to TRBJ2-7, with 8 nucleotides matching TRBD2. V was clipped by 0 bases and J by 5 bases; unmatched bases: 7. This CDR3 contains 15 residues. Germline CDR1 is SGHNT and CDR2 is YYREEE (reference sequence). The CDR3 region has the DNA TGTGCCAGCAGCTTGGCCGGGACTAGTATCCACGAGCAGTACTTC. It encodes CASSLAGTSIHEQYF.

The rearrangement joins TRBV6-1 to TRBJ1-1; 7 positions agree with TRBD1. Trimming cost V 7 bases and J 4 bases; bases outside gene matches: 12. CDR1 and CDR2 from the germline V gene are MNHNS and SASEGT. This CDR3 has 15 amino acids. The CDR3 nucleotides are TGTGCCAGCACCAAAGGACAACAGGGGAGCACTGAAGCTTTCTTT. Its protein is CASTKGQQGSTEAFF.

This rearrangement joins TRBV5-1 to TRBJ2-7, with TRBD1 identical over 10 bases. The germline gives CDR1 SGHRS, CDR2 YFSETQ. V trimming: 4 bases; J trimming: 5 bases; junction bases outside the gene matches: 6. The CDR3 is made up of 14 amino acids. Here the CDR3 reads CASSIAGTGDEQYF. The CDR3 nucleotides are TGCGCCAGCAGCATTGCCGGGACAGGGGACGAGCAGTACTTC.

This chain joins TRBV5-1 and TRBJ2-7, with 9 bases fitting TRBD1. The CDR3 is 14 amino acids. V gave up 2 bases and J gave up 5 bases; unmatched junction bases: 5. CDR1 is SGHRS, CDR2 YFSETQ, per germline. The CDR3 protein is CASSFRDRENEQYF. CDR3 bases: TGCGCCAGCAGCTTCCGGGACAGGGAAAACGAGCAGTACTTC. The variable domain in full, with the rest retrieved from reference TRBV5-1 and TRBJ2-7, is KAGVTQTPRYLIKTRGQQVTLSCSPISGHRSVSWYQQTPGQGLQFLFEYFSETQRNKGNFPGRFSGRQFSNSRSEMNVSTLELGDSALYLCASSFRDRENEQYFGPGTRLTVT.

The gene calls are TRBV5-1 and TRBJ2-1, with TRBD2 identical over 9 bases. The germline V gene has CDR1 SGHRS and CDR2 YFSETQ. The CDR3 totals 15 residues. Losses at the gene ends were 1 base for V and 5 bases for J; bases not matched to a gene: 4. DNA for the CDR3: TGCGCCAGCAGCTTGTTGGCGGGAGGGCACAATGAGCAGTTCTTC. Translated, it gives CASSLLAGGHNEQFF.

The chain combines TRBV5-4 with TRBJ1-1; tentative D call: TRBD1 (6 bases). CDR1 SGHNT and CDR2 YYREEE come from the germline V gene (reference sequence). CDR3 length: 15 amino acids. Trimming stripped 4 bases from V and 2 bases from J, with 15 bases between. The CDR3 loop reads CASSHESDSNTEAFF. For the CDR3, the DNA is TGTGCCAGCAGCCACGAATCGGACAGCAACACTGAAGCTTTCTTT.

The chain joins TRBV11-2 to TRBJ1-3; 7 bases match TRBD1. Germline V gene data show CDR1 as SGHAT and CDR2 as FQNNGV. This CDR3 is 15 amino acids long. Trimming removed 5 bases from V and 4 bases from J; junction bases left unmatched: 8. The CDR3 nucleotides read TGTGCCAGCAGCCCGGGGGACAGTCGCGGAAACACCATATATTTT. Translated, it gives CASSPGDSRGNTIYF.

This chain connects TRBV10-2 to TRBJ2-7; TRBD2 agrees at 7 bases. CDR1 is WSHSY, CDR2 SAAADI, per germline. This CDR3 spans 15 amino acids. J lost 2 bases, V lost 6 bases, and 10 bases had no gene match. In DNA, the CDR3 is TGCGCCAGCAGCAGGGTACTAGCGACGACCTACGAGCAGTACTTC. It encodes CASSRVLATTYEQYF.